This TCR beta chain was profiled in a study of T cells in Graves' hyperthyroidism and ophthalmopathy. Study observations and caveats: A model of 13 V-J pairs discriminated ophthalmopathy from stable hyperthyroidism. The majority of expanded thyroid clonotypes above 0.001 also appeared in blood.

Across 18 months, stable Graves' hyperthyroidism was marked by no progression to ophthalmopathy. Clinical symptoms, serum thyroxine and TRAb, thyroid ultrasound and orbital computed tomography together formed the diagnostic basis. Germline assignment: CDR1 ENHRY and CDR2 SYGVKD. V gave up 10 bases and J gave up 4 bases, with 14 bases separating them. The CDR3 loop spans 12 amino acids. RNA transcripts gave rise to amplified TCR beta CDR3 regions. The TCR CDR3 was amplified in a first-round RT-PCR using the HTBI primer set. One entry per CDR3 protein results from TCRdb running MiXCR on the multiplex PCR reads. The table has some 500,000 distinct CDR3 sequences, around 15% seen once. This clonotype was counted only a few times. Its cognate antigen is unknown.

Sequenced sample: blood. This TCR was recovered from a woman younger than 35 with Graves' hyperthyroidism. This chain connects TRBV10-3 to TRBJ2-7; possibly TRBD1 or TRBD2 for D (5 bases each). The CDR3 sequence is CATRDAKYEQYV. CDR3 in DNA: TGTGCCACCAGGGACGCAAAATACGAGCAGTACGTC.